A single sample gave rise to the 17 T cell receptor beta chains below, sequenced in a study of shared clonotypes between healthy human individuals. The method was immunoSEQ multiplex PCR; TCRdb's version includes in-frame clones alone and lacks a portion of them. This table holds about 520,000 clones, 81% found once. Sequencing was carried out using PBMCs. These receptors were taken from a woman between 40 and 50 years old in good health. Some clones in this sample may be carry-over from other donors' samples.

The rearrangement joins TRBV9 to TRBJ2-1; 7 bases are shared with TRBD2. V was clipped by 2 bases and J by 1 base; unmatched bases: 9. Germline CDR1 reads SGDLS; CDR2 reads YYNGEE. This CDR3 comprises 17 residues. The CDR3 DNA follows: TGTGCCAGCAGCGTTTTTTTGACTAGCCCTTCCTACAATGAGCAGTTCTTC. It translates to CASSVFLTSPSYNEQFF.

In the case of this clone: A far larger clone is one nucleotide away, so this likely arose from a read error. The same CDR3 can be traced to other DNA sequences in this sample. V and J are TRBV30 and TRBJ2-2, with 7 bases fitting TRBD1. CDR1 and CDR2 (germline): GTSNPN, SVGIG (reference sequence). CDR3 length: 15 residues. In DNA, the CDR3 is TGCGCCTGGAGTATGACGACAGGGCGTCCCGGGGAGCTGTTTTTT. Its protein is CAWSMTTGRPGELFF.

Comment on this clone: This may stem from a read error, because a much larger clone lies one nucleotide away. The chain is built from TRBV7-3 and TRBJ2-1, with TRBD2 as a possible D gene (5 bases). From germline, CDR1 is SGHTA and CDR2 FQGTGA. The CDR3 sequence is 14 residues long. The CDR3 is CASSLSGPSAEQLF. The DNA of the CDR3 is TGTGCCAGCAGCTTAAGCGGGCCCTCTGCTGAGCAGCTCTTC.

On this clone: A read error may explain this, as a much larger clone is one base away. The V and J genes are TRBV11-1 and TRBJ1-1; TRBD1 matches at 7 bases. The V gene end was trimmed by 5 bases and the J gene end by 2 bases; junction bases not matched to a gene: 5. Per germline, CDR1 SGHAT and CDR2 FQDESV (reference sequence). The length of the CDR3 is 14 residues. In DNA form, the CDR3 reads TGTGCCAGCAGCGCCGGGACAGCTAACACTGAAGCTTTCTTT. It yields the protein CASSAGTANTEAFF.

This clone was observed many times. The CDR3 here is CASSIDRTGGYSNQPQHF. As DNA, the CDR3 is TGTGCCAGTAGTATAGACCGGACAGGGGGCTATAGCAATCAGCCCCAGCATTTT. This chain uses TRBV19 with TRBJ1-5; 11 nucleotides line up with TRBD1. V was clipped by 0 bases and J by 0 bases; unmatched bases: 4. The CDR3 contains 18 residues. Germline V CDR1 and CDR2: LNHDA, SQIVND (reference sequence).

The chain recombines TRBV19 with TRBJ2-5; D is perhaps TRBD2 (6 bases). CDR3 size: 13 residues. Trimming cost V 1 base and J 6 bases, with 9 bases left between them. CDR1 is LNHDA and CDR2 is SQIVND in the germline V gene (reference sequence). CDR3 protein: CASSIGLDQTQYF. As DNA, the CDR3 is TGTGCCAGTAGTATAGGACTAGATCAGACCCAGTACTTC.

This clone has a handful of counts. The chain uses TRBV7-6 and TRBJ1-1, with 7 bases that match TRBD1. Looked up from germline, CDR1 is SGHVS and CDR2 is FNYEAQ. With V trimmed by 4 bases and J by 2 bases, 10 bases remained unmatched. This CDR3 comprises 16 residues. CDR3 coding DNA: TGTGCCAGCAGCTCACCCCGGGACAGTGCTAACACTGAAGCTTTCTTT. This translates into CASSSPRDSANTEAFF.

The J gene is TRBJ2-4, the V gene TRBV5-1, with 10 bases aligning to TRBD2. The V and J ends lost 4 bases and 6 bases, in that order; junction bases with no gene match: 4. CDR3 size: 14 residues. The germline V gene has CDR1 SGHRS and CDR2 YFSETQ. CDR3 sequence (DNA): TGCGCCAGCAGCAGCCCTAGCGGGAGAAACATTCAGTACTTC. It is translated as CASSSPSGRNIQYF.

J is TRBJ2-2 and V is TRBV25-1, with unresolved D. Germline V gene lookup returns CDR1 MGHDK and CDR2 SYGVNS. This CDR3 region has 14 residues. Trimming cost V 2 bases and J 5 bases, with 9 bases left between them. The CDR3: CASSEPSPTGELFF. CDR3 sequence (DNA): TGTGCCAGCAGTGAACCCTCCCCGACCGGGGAGCTGTTTTTT.

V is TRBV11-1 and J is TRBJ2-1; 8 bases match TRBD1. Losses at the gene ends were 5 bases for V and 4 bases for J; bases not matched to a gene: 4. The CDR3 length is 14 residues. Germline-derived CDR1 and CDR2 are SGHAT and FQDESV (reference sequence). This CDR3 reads CASSPRDRYNEQFF. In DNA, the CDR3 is TGTGCCAGCAGCCCCCGGGACAGGTACAATGAGCAGTTCTTC.

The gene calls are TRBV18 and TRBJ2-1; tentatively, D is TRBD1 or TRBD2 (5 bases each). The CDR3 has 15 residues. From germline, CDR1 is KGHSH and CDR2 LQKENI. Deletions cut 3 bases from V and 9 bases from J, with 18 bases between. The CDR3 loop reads CASSPLRGVTGEQFF. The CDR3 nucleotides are TGTGCCAGCTCACCCCTTAGGGGAGTAACAGGTGAGCAGTTCTTC.

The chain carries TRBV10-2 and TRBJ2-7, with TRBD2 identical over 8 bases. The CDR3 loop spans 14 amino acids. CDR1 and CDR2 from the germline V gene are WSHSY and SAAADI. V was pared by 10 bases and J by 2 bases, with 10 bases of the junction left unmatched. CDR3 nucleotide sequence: TGCGCCACGGGGCTAGCGGGTGCTACCTACGAGCAGTACTTC. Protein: CATGLAGATYEQYF.

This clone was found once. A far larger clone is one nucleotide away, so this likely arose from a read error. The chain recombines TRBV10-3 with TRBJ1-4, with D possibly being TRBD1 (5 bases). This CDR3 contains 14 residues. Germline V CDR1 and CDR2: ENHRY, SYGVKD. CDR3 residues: CSISTLPRGEKLFF. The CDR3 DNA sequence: TGTTCCATCAGTACTCTACCTAGGGGTGAAAAACTGTTTTTT.

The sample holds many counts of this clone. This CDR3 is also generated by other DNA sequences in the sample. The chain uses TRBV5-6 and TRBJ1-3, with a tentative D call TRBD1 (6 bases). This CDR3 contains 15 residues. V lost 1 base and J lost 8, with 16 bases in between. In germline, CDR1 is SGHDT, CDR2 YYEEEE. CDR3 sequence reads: CASSLSGGGGYTIYF. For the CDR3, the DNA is TGTGCCAGCAGCTTGAGCGGGGGCGGTGGGTACACCATATATTTT.

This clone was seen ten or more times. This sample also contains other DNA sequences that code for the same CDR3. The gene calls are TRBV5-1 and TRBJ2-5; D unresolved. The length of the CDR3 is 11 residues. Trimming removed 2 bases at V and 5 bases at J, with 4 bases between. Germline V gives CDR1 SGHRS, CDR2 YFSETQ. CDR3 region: CASSLSETQYF. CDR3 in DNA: TGCGCCAGCAGCTTATCCGAGACCCAGTACTTC.

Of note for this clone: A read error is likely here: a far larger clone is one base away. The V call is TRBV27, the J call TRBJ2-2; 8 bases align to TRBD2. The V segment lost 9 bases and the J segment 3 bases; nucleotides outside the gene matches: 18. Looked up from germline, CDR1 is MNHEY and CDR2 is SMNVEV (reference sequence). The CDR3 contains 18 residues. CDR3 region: CARKMTPALAGYTGELFF. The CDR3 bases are TGTGCCAGAAAAATGACTCCTGCATTAGCGGGGTACACCGGGGAGCTGTTTTTT.

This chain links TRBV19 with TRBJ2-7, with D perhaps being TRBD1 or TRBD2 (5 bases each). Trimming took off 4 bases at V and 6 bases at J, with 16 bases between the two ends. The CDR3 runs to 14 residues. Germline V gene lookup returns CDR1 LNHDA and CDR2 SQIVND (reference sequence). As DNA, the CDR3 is TGTGCCAGTAGTACGCCTAGCAGGGTCGCCGAGCAGTACTTC. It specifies CASSTPSRVAEQYF.